The rows below give T cell receptor beta chains drawn from one sample of a study of human T cells and chemical hapten exposure. From the 5' RACE reads, TCRdb called clonotypes with MiXCR, one entry per CDR3 protein. The sample holds roughly 110,000 distinct CDR3 sequences, roughly 18% seen once. All receptors come from a human donor in good health. Both conserved end residues are part of each CDR3. The order of the fields is CDR3 protein, CDR3 DNA, clone size, D gene, J gene, V gene, CDR3 length. The D gene is left open where the match is weak. A clone size is listed for some rows: how often the clone was seen (once, few, many), or a class if it is expanded.

CDR3: CASSSMAGGETGELFF
DNA: TGTGCCAGCTCCTCCATGGCGGGAGGAGAAACCGGGGAGCTGTTTTTT
size: few
D: TRBD2
J: TRBJ2-2
V: TRBV18
length: 16

CDR3: CASSLDGTARRYEQYF
DNA: TGTGCCAGCAGCTTAGATGGGACAGCGCGCCGGTACGAGCAGTACTTC
size: .
D: TRBD1
J: TRBJ2-7
V: TRBV11-2
length: 16

CDR3: CASSWGGLAGGPGEQFF
DNA: TGTGCCAGCAGCTGGGGGGGACTAGCGGGAGGGCCGGGTGAGCAGTTCTTC
size: few
D: TRBD2
J: TRBJ2-1
V: TRBV7-3
length: 17

CDR3: CASSHRNIRELKGQPQHF
DNA: TGTGCCAGCAGCCATAGAAACATCCGGGAGCTCAAGGGGCAGCCCCAGCATTTT
size: .
D: .
J: TRBJ1-5
V: TRBV7-8
length: 18

CDR3: CASPGPSGSPSNEQFF
DNA: TGTGCCAGCCCCGGCCCTAGCGGGAGTCCCTCCAATGAGCAGTTCTTC
size: .
D: TRBD2
J: TRBJ2-1
V: TRBV2
length: 16

CDR3: CASSVEADNSPLHF
DNA: TGTGCCAGCAGCGTAGAGGCAGATAATTCACCCCTCCACTTT
size: .
D: .
J: TRBJ1-6
V: TRBV9
length: 14

CDR3: CASSYSPPGGLGEKLFF
DNA: TGTGCCAGCAGTTACTCCCCGCCCGGGGGGTTAGGTGAAAAACTGTTTTTT
size: few
D: .
J: TRBJ1-4
V: TRBV6-5
length: 17

CDR3: CASSPDTPNTEAFF
DNA: TGCGCCAGCAGCCCGGACACGCCGAACACTGAAGCTTTCTTT
size: .
D: .
J: TRBJ1-1
V: TRBV5-1
length: 14

CDR3: CSARVLAQPYEQYF
DNA: TGCAGTGCTAGAGTACTAGCGCAACCCTACGAGCAGTACTTC
size: .
D: TRBD2
J: TRBJ2-7
V: TRBV20-1
length: 14

CDR3: CASSSAEFDTEAFF
DNA: TGCGCCAGCAGCTCGGCGGAATTTGACACTGAAGCTTTCTTT
size: few
D: .
J: TRBJ1-1
V: TRBV5-1
length: 14

CDR3: CASSFAGGRGIMNYEQYF
DNA: TGCGCCAGCAGCTTTGCAGGCGGTAGGGGCATAATGAACTACGAGCAGTACTTC
size: few
D: .
J: TRBJ2-7
V: TRBV5-1
length: 18

CDR3: CASRRAGGQGDEQFF
DNA: TGTGCCAGCAGACGCGCGGGAGGGCAGGGGGATGAGCAGTTCTTC
size: medium-sized
D: TRBD2
J: TRBJ2-1
V: TRBV27
length: 15

CDR3: CASRLKGYTEAFF
DNA: TGTGCCAGCAGACTAAAAGGATACACTGAGGCTTTCTTT
size: few
D: .
J: TRBJ1-1
V: TRBV27
length: 13

CDR3: CASSLTEDRGYGYTF
DNA: TGTGCCAGCAGTTTAACAGAAGACAGGGGCTATGGCTACACCTTC
size: few
D: TRBD1
J: TRBJ1-2
V: TRBV28
length: 15

CDR3: CASTRLKAGPDSGNTIYF
DNA: TGTGCCAGCACCAGACTGAAGGCAGGCCCCGACTCTGGAAACACCATATATTTT
size: .
D: .
J: TRBJ1-3
V: TRBV6-6
length: 18

CDR3: CASSGGGQSNIQYF
DNA: TGCGCCAGCAGTGGGGGGGGACAGTCAAACATTCAGTACTTC
size: .
D: .
J: TRBJ2-4
V: TRBV10-2
length: 14

CDR3: CASSLKGQVGEQYF
DNA: TGTGCCAGCAGCTTAAAAGGGCAGGTCGGAGAGCAGTACTTC
size: .
D: .
J: TRBJ2-7
V: TRBV7-9
length: 14

CDR3: CASSLGQGAGGYGYTF
DNA: TGTGCCAGCAGCCTGGGACAGGGGGCAGGAGGCTATGGCTACACCTTC
size: few
D: TRBD1
J: TRBJ1-2
V: TRBV12-3/TRBV12-4
length: 16

CDR3: CASSILRDKARQPQHF
DNA: TGTGCCAGTAGTATCCTCCGGGATAAGGCACGTCAGCCCCAGCATTTT
size: few
D: .
J: TRBJ1-5
V: TRBV19
length: 16

CDR3: CATSRGERLNTEAFF
DNA: TGTGCCACCAGCAGAGGGGAGCGCCTGAACACTGAAGCTTTCTTT
size: few
D: .
J: TRBJ1-1
V: TRBV15
length: 15

CDR3: CASSLPVTAYNSPLHF
DNA: TGTGCCAGCAGCTTGCCCGTGACAGCTTATAATTCACCCCTCCACTTT
size: .
D: .
J: TRBJ1-6
V: TRBV5-5
length: 16

CDR3: CASSLSWGGSTEAFF
DNA: TGTGCCAGCAGTTTATCGTGGGGGGGAAGCACTGAAGCTTTCTTT
size: .
D: .
J: TRBJ1-1
V: TRBV27
length: 15

CDR3: CASSLTGRDTEAFF
DNA: TGTGCCAGCAGTCTGACAGGGAGGGACACTGAAGCTTTCTTT
size: few
D: TRBD1
J: TRBJ1-1
V: TRBV28
length: 14

CDR3: CATSDSGGGGPQHF
DNA: TGTGCCACCAGTGATTCGGGGGGGGGAGGGCCCCAGCATTTT
size: many
D: .
J: TRBJ1-5
V: TRBV24-1
length: 14

CDR3: CAWSVPWAGEYEQFF
DNA: TGTGCCTGGAGTGTACCCTGGGCGGGAGAGTATGAGCAGTTCTTC
size: few
D: TRBD2
J: TRBJ2-1
V: TRBV30
length: 15

CDR3: CASSLGSGFNQPQHF
DNA: TGTGCCAGCAGCTTAGGGTCGGGGTTCAATCAGCCCCAGCATTTT
size: .
D: .
J: TRBJ1-5
V: TRBV7-6
length: 15

CDR3: CASSSGRLWANQPQHF
DNA: TGTGCCAGCAGCTCCGGGAGGTTATGGGCCAATCAGCCCCAGCATTTT
size: many
D: .
J: TRBJ1-5
V: TRBV12-3/TRBV12-4
length: 16

CDR3: CASSRDRRANEKLFF
DNA: TGTGCCAGCAGTAGGGACAGGCGGGCTAATGAAAAACTGTTTTTT
size: few
D: TRBD1
J: TRBJ1-4
V: TRBV27
length: 15

CDR3: CASSATEGYNEQFF
DNA: TGCGCCAGCAGCGCCACTGAAGGATACAATGAGCAGTTCTTC
size: .
D: .
J: TRBJ2-1
V: TRBV5-1
length: 14

CDR3: CASSATSSGANVLTF
DNA: TGTGCCAGCAGCGCCACTAGCTCTGGGGCCAACGTCCTGACTTTC
size: .
D: .
J: TRBJ2-6
V: TRBV5-5
length: 15

CDR3: CSVVTRRGSNEQYF
DNA: TGCAGCGTTGTGACCAGGAGGGGATCTAACGAGCAGTACTTC
size: few
D: .
J: TRBJ2-7
V: TRBV29-1
length: 14

CDR3: CASTMEGTNEKLFF
DNA: TGCGCCAGCACCATGGAAGGGACAAACGAAAAACTGTTTTTT
size: .
D: .
J: TRBJ1-4
V: TRBV5-1
length: 14

CDR3: CASSRAGGLDTGELFF
DNA: TGTGCCAGCAGCCGCGCAGGGGGCCTGGACACCGGGGAGCTGTTTTTT
size: .
D: TRBD1
J: TRBJ2-2
V: TRBV5-6
length: 16

CDR3: CASSPGPRDQPQHF
DNA: TGTGCCAGCAGCCCCGGTCCCCGGGATCAGCCCCAGCATTTT
size: few
D: .
J: TRBJ1-5
V: TRBV2
length: 14

CDR3: CSARQGERSNQPQHF
DNA: TGCAGTGCTAGACAGGGGGAGAGGAGCAATCAGCCCCAGCATTTT
size: .
D: TRBD1
J: TRBJ1-5
V: TRBV20-1
length: 15

CDR3: CSARDLTSGSYTGANVLTF
DNA: TGCAGTGCTAGAGATCTCACTAGCGGGAGTTATACTGGGGCCAACGTCCTGACTTTC
size: .
D: TRBD2
J: TRBJ2-6
V: TRBV20-1
length: 19

CDR3: CASSLTTGQAAEAFF
DNA: TGTGCCAGCAGCCTAACGACGGGGCAAGCAGCCGAAGCTTTCTTT
size: once
D: .
J: TRBJ1-1
V: TRBV7-3
length: 15

CDR3: CASVRQANTEAFF
DNA: TGTGCCAGCGTGAGGCAGGCGAACACTGAAGCTTTCTTT
size: once
D: .
J: TRBJ1-1
V: TRBV7-9
length: 13

CDR3: CASSTLQGGRNTEAFF
DNA: TGCGCCAGCAGCACCTTACAGGGCGGAAGGAACACTGAAGCTTTCTTT
size: few
D: .
J: TRBJ1-1
V: TRBV5-1
length: 16

CDR3: CASSPGGGRINYGYTF
DNA: TGTGCCAGCAGCCCCGGAGGGGGGCGGATTAACTATGGCTACACCTTC
size: .
D: .
J: TRBJ1-2
V: TRBV7-2
length: 16